This record covers a single TCR beta chain. It has no known antigen specificity. Base qualities are not at hand, and no much larger clone is one base apart. Library method: the immunoSEQ multiplex PCR assay. TCRdb provides this immuneACCESS table in a form limited to in-frame rearrangements. Some clones are lacking; in checked studies, under half of them reflect an unresolved V gene, and why the rest are absent is not known. Recorded for this sample are some 64,000 clones; about nine tenths of them occurred a single time. 2% to 2.5% of the sample comes from the top ten. The data were obtained in a study of T cell changes during pregnancy in multiple sclerosis (dated by TCRdb to about 2019). The study in broad terms: In women with multiple sclerosis, the researchers looked at how the T cell repertoire shifted as pregnancy progressed.

Sequences MGHRA (CDR1) and YSYEKL (CDR2) are obtained from the germline V gene. The CDR3 goes from the cysteine to the phenylalanine over 15 residues. CDR3 DNA only is kept here, 45 bases in frame from base 1. After removal of 4 bases from V and 4 bases from J, the junction retains 8 bases not matched to a gene. The sample consisted of peripheral blood, taken in the second trimester of pregnancy. This receptor chain uses TRBV4-1 and TRBJ2-7, and TRBD2 aligns with 9 junction nucleotides. The origin of this receptor is a female donor in good health, enrolled as a control in a pregnancy study. In nucleotide form, the sequence is TGCGCCAGCAGCCCATTGAGGCTAGCGGGATACGAGCAGTACTTC. Translated, this gives CASSPLRLAGYEQYF.